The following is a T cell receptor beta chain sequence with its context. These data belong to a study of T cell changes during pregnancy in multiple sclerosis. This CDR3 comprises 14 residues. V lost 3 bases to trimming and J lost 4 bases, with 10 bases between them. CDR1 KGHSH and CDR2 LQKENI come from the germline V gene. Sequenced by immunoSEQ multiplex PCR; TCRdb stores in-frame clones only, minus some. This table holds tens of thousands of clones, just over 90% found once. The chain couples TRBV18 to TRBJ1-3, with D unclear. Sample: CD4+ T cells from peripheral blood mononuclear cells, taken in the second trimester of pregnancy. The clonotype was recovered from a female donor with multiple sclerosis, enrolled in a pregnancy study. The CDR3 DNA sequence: TGTGCCAGCTCACCGAGTAGCCGAGGAAACACCATATATTTT. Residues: CASSPSSRGNTIYF.